The clone carrying this T cell receptor (beta chain) has only a few counts. No antigen is known for it. Making the TCR beta libraries involved quantitative 5'-RACE with molecular barcodes. TCRdb re-derived calls from the 5' RACE reads in MiXCR, one entry per CDR3 protein. Here the sample spans just under 550,000 distinct CDR3 sequences, roughly an eighth being singletons. This specimen belongs to a study of CD8 T cells in ankylosing spondylitis. Broader study findings: Ankylosing spondylitis blood appeared to be characterized by a TCR beta motif of under ten highly homologous variants. Matched synovial fluid from ankylosing spondylitis patients was reported to be enriched for disease-linked clones.

The CDR3 is made up of 16 amino acids. V lost 4 bases and J lost 0; bases outside the gene matches: 7. Germline V gives CDR1 MNHEY, CDR2 SVGAGI. The TCR comes from a male donor with ankylosing spondylitis. Sequences were obtained from blood, either unsorted or a sorted T cell fraction (not recorded which). The chain uses TRBV6-5 and TRBJ2-3, with 7 bases that match TRBD1. CDR3 in DNA: TGTGCCAGCAGTTTCACGACAGGGTCTAGCACAGATACGCAGTATTTT. This sequence encodes CASSFTTGSSTDTQYF.